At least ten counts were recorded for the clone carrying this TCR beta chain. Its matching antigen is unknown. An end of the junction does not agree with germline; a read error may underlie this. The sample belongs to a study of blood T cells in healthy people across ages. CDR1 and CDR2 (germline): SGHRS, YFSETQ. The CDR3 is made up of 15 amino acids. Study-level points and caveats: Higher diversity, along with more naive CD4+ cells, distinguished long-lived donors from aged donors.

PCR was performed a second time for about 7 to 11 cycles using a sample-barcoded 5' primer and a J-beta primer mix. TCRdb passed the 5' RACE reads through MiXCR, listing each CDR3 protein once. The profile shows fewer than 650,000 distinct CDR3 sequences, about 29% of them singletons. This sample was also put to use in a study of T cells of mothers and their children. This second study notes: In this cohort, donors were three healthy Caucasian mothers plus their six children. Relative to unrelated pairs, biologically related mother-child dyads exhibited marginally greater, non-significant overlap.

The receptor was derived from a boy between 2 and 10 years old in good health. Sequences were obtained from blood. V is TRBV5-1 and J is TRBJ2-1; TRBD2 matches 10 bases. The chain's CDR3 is CASSLTSGTYNEQFF. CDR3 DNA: TGTGCCAGCAGCTTAACTAGCGGGACCTACAATGAGCAGTTCTTC.